This TCR beta chain was documented in a study of tumor-infiltrating lymphocytes in primary liver carcinoma. General study results and limits: Representation across all five tumor regions was limited to only about 7.5-24% of top clones.

Concerning this clonotype itself: Its antigen is not identified. Sequence at one end of the junction differs from germline and may be a read error.

Germline-derived CDR1 and CDR2 are DFQATT and SNEGSKA (reference sequence). The CDR3 consists of 15 residues. With a constant-region primer, TCR beta cDNA was made from about 0.5 ug of total RNA. Three nested multiplex PCR rounds of slightly modified ARM-PCR generated TCR beta libraries. TRBV1-TRBV30 forward primers and a C-beta reverse primer were used in the first two PCR rounds, which each ran for approximately 11 cycles. TCRdb re-analysed the multiplex PCR reads in MiXCR, keeping a single row per CDR3 protein. The data hold 20,000 to 25,000 distinct CDR3 sequences, with roughly 72% observed a single time. Starting material for RNA and DNA co-extraction consisted of about 19-32 mg of unsorted bulk tissue. Treatment of the patients' primary liver carcinoma consisted of surgical resection. Sampling of every tumor involved five separate regions. These included the tumor centre. Every tumor sample analyzed contained over 80% viable tumor cells.

This chain links TRBV20-1 with TRBJ2-1, with 11 positions matching TRBD2. Input material: liver tumor tissue from sampling region 1. Subset in this sample: tumor region T1, superior pole. The clonotype originates from a middle-aged man with primary liver carcinoma and hepatitis B virus infection. CDR3 nucleotide sequence: TGCAGTGCTTTGGGACTAGCGGAGGTCTACAATAAGCAGTTCTTC. Its protein product is CSALGLAEVYNKQFF.